The rows below give T cell receptor beta chains drawn from one sample of a study of T cells in pancreatic ductal adenocarcinoma. Measured with immunoSEQ multiplex PCR; TCRdb has only the in-frame clones, and not every one. The profile shows a few thousand clones, 72% of them singletons. Specimen: pancreatic tumor tissue. The receptor source for this set is a human donor with pancreatic ductal adenocarcinoma. Both conserved end residues are part of each CDR3. The order of the fields is clone size, V gene, D gene, J gene, CDR3 protein, CDR3 DNA. D genes are given only for firm matches. For some rows the clone size is stated as once, few or many, or as a class when expanded; others skip it.

abundance: NA
v_gene: TRBV2
d_gene: TRBD1
j_gene: TRBJ2-2
CDR3aa: CASTADRGLNTGELFF
CDR3nt: TGTGCCAGCACCGCGGACAGGGGGTTAAATACCGGGGAGCTGTTTTTT

abundance: few
v_gene: TRBV7-9
d_gene: TRBD1
j_gene: TRBJ1-1
CDR3aa: CASSSTGANTEAFF
CDR3nt: TGTGCCAGCAGCTCGACAGGGGCGAACACTGAAGCTTTCTTT

abundance: few
v_gene: TRBV2
d_gene: TRBD2
j_gene: TRBJ2-7
CDR3aa: CASNPSGMSSYEQYF
CDR3nt: TGTGCCAGCAACCCTAGCGGGATGAGCTCCTACGAGCAGTACTTC

abundance: medium-sized
v_gene: TRBV11-3
d_gene: NA
j_gene: TRBJ2-7
CDR3aa: CASSLSGVSYEQYF
CDR3nt: TGTGCCAGCAGCTTATCCGGGGTCTCCTACGAGCAGTACTTC

abundance: once
v_gene: TRBV9
d_gene: TRBD2
j_gene: TRBJ2-5
CDR3aa: CASSVGASGGQETQYF
CDR3nt: TGTGCCAGCAGCGTAGGTGCTAGCGGGGGACAAGAGACCCAGTACTTC

abundance: NA
v_gene: TRBV20-1
d_gene: NA
j_gene: TRBJ2-7
CDR3aa: CSVVGAEQYF
CDR3nt: TGCAGTGTAGTAGGGGCCGAGCAGTACTTC

abundance: NA
v_gene: TRBV5-1
d_gene: NA
j_gene: TRBJ1-3
CDR3aa: CASSPDFRGTIYF
CDR3nt: TGCGCCAGCAGCCCGGACTTCCGCGGCACCATATATTTT

abundance: NA
v_gene: TRBV4-2
d_gene: NA
j_gene: TRBJ2-1
CDR3aa: CASSQVAQSYNEQFF
CDR3nt: TGTGCCAGCAGCCAAGTAGCCCAGTCCTACAATGAGCAGTTCTTC

abundance: NA
v_gene: TRBV2
d_gene: NA
j_gene: TRBJ1-5
CDR3aa: CASRRESSQPQHF
CDR3nt: TGTGCCAGCCGACGGGAAAGCAGCCAGCCCCAGCATTTT

abundance: NA
v_gene: TRBV7-2
d_gene: NA
j_gene: TRBJ1-6
CDR3aa: CASSLEQATNSPLHF
CDR3nt: TGTGCCAGCAGCTTAGAGCAGGCTACTAATTCACCCCTCCACTTT

abundance: NA
v_gene: TRBV18
d_gene: NA
j_gene: TRBJ1-3
CDR3aa: CASSPLQANSGNTIYF
CDR3nt: TGTGCCAGCTCACCGCTACAGGCTAACTCTGGAAACACCATATATTTT

abundance: NA
v_gene: TRBV11-3
d_gene: NA
j_gene: TRBJ2-3
CDR3aa: CASRARLYTDTQYF
CDR3nt: TGTGCCAGCAGGGCTCGACTTTACACAGATACGCAGTATTTT

abundance: few
v_gene: TRBV19
d_gene: TRBD1
j_gene: TRBJ1-5
CDR3aa: CASSIPGGWQPQHF
CDR3nt: TGTGCCAGTAGTATCCCAGGGGGCTGGCAGCCCCAGCATTTT

abundance: NA
v_gene: TRBV7-9
d_gene: NA
j_gene: TRBJ2-3
CDR3aa: CASSSTIPTDTQYF
CDR3nt: TGTGCCAGCAGCTCGACTATCCCCACAGATACGCAGTATTTT

abundance: medium-sized
v_gene: TRBV30
d_gene: TRBD1
j_gene: TRBJ1-5
CDR3aa: CAWEVLTGERQPQHF
CDR3nt: TGTGCCTGGGAGGTACTTACAGGGGAAAGGCAGCCCCAGCATTTT

abundance: NA
v_gene: TRBV5-1
d_gene: TRBD1
j_gene: TRBJ2-3
CDR3aa: CASGVRGQEELSTDTQYF
CDR3nt: TGCGCCAGCGGAGTACGCGGACAGGAGGAGTTAAGCACAGATACGCAGTATTTT

abundance: NA
v_gene: TRBV7-2
d_gene: TRBD1
j_gene: TRBJ1-5
CDR3aa: CASSRDRASNQPQHF
CDR3nt: TGTGCCAGCAGTCGGGACAGGGCCAGCAATCAGCCCCAGCATTTT

abundance: large
v_gene: TRBV28
d_gene: TRBD1
j_gene: TRBJ2-7
CDR3aa: CASSLQGAISYEQYF
CDR3nt: TGTGCCAGCAGTTTACAGGGGGCGATTTCCTACGAGCAGTACTTC

abundance: few
v_gene: TRBV5-1
d_gene: TRBD2
j_gene: TRBJ2-2
CDR3aa: CASTLSGANTGELFF
CDR3nt: TGCGCCAGCACCTTAAGCGGGGCGAACACCGGGGAGCTGTTTTTT

abundance: NA
v_gene: TRBV6-6
d_gene: NA
j_gene: TRBJ1-5
CDR3aa: CASSYSIQDNQPQHF
CDR3nt: TGTGCCAGCAGTTACTCAATACAGGATAATCAGCCCCAGCATTTT

abundance: few
v_gene: TRBV2
d_gene: NA
j_gene: TRBJ1-5
CDR3aa: CASSPDRGVNQPQHF
CDR3nt: TGTGCCAGCAGTCCAGACAGAGGAGTCAATCAGCCCCAGCATTTT

abundance: NA
v_gene: TRBV19
d_gene: TRBD1
j_gene: TRBJ2-1
CDR3aa: CASSVWDRGMSNEQFF
CDR3nt: TGTGCCAGTAGTGTTTGGGACAGGGGTATGAGCAATGAGCAGTTCTTC

abundance: NA
v_gene: TRBV18
d_gene: NA
j_gene: TRBJ2-5
CDR3aa: CASSALQGRTQETQYF
CDR3nt: TGTGCCAGCTCAGCCTTACAGGGTAGAACCCAAGAGACCCAGTACTTC

abundance: NA
v_gene: TRBV7-7
d_gene: TRBD1
j_gene: TRBJ1-1
CDR3aa: CASSTRQGTEAFF
CDR3nt: TGTGCCAGCAGCACCCGACAGGGAACTGAAGCTTTCTTT

abundance: NA
v_gene: TRBV27
d_gene: TRBD2
j_gene: TRBJ2-1
CDR3aa: CASRSGGRSYNEQFF
CDR3nt: TGTGCCAGCAGGAGCGGGGGGCGCTCCTACAATGAGCAGTTCTTC

abundance: few
v_gene: TRBV5-6
d_gene: NA
j_gene: TRBJ2-7
CDR3aa: CASSLIGGDEQYF
CDR3nt: TGTGCCAGCAGCTTGATAGGGGGAGACGAGCAGTACTTC

abundance: NA
v_gene: TRBV29-1
d_gene: NA
j_gene: TRBJ1-1
CDR3aa: CSVGQGFGTEAFF
CDR3nt: TGCAGCGTTGGTCAGGGTTTTGGCACTGAAGCTTTCTTT

abundance: NA
v_gene: TRBV11-2
d_gene: NA
j_gene: TRBJ1-2
CDR3aa: CASSLTGGYGYTF
CDR3nt: TGTGCCAGCAGCCTAACGGGGGGCTATGGCTACACCTTC

abundance: medium-sized
v_gene: TRBV7-9
d_gene: TRBD1
j_gene: TRBJ2-7
CDR3aa: CASSLVGTGGEQYF
CDR3nt: TGTGCCAGCAGCTTAGTTGGGACAGGGGGGGAGCAGTACTTC